Shown below are 25 T cell receptor beta chains from a single sample sequenced in a study of brain metastases from non-small cell lung cancer (dated by TCRdb to about 2019). Libraries were built with the immunoSEQ multiplex PCR assay. Drawn from immuneACCESS, this table holds only the in-frame rearrangements with V and J called that TCRdb kept. Clones are partly lost; checked studies trace under half to an unresolved V gene and leave the rest unexplained. The sample records about 2,100 clones, 65% to 90% of which are singletons. The top ten clones comprise about 7% of the sample. Input material: tissue from a brain metastasis. Interpreted using the paper, the cell subset or site label stands for: resected brain metastasis paired with primary lung tumor. The receptors derive from a donor at least 40 years old with non-small cell lung cancer.

The chain uses TRBV4-1 and TRBJ1-2; D not resolved. The CDR3 contains 13 residues. V was pared by 4 bases and J by 2 bases, with 8 bases between. The germline CDR1 and CDR2 sequences are MGHRA and YSYEKL. The CDR3: CASSLRANYGYTF. The CDR3 nucleotides read TGCGCCAGCAGCCTGAGGGCGAACTATGGCTACACCTTC.

The gene calls are TRBV3-1 (or the pseudogene TRBV3-2) and TRBJ2-7; tentative D call: TRBD1 (6 bases). The germline CDR1 and CDR2 sequences are LGHDT and YNNKEL (reference sequence). There are 13 residues in the CDR3. Trimming pared 3 bases from V and 2 bases from J, leaving 8 bases between. The CDR3 loop is CASSHRDTYEQYF. Here the CDR3 DNA reads TGTGCCAGCAGCCACCGGGACACCTACGAGCAGTACTTC.

This clone came up once. V gene TRBV2 combines with J gene TRBJ2-7; the D call may be TRBD1 or TRBD2 (5 bases each). V was trimmed by 6 bases and J by 0 bases, leaving 18 bases between them. CDR3 length: 16 amino acids. Germline-derived CDR1 and CDR2 are SNHLY and FYNNEI. The chain's CDR3 is CASSLAGTQSSYEQYF. In DNA form, the CDR3 reads TGTGCCAGCAGCTTAGCCGGGACCCAAAGCTCCTACGAGCAGTACTTC.

The sample holds a few counts of this clone. This chain uses TRBV6-5 with TRBJ1-1; D gene ambiguous. Trimming left V 8 bases short and J 6 bases short, with 13 bases between. This CDR3 is 12 amino acids long. The germline V gene encodes CDR1 MNHEY and CDR2 SVGAGI. The CDR3: CASSGGFAEAFF. As DNA, the CDR3 is TGTGCCAGCTCGGGAGGTTTTGCTGAAGCTTTCTTT.

The chain links TRBV6-5 to TRBJ2-1; TRBD2 is a possible D gene (5 bases). The V end was cut by 4 bases, the J end by 5 bases, with 18 bases between. Germline lookup yields CDR1 MNHEY and CDR2 SVGAGI. There are 16 residues in the CDR3. The CDR3 nucleotides are TGTGCCAGCAGTTCTACCGACGGGGTCAGGAACAATGAGCAGTTCTTC. The encoded protein is CASSSTDGVRNNEQFF.

This clone came up a few times. The rearrangement joins TRBV19 to TRBJ1-5; D is uncertain. Trimming stripped 8 bases from V and 4 bases from J, with 12 bases between. Germline V CDR1 and CDR2: LNHDA, SQIVND (reference sequence). The CDR3 sequence is 13 residues long. The CDR3 region has the DNA TGTGCCAGTTCGCCCTCCCCAAATCAGCCCCAGCATTTT. It encodes CASSPSPNQPQHF. Full variable domain (remainder filled in from reference TRBV19 and TRBJ1-5): DGGITQSPKYLFRKEGQNVTLSCEQNLNHDAMYWYRQDPGQGLRLIYYSQIVNDFQKGDIAEGYSVSREKKESFPLTVTSAQKNPTAFYLCASSPSPNQPQHFGDGTRLSIL.

The chain couples TRBV4-1 to TRBJ1-2, with D unresolved. CDR3 size: 13 residues. Trimming shortened V by 1 base and J by 5 bases, and 8 bases separated the two germline ends. Germline V lookup: CDR1 MGHRA, CDR2 YSYEKL. CDR3 amino acids: CASSQANRYGYTF. Here the CDR3 DNA reads TGCGCCAGCAGCCAAGCTAATCGATATGGCTACACCTTC.

This clone was picked up a small number of times. The chain joins TRBV7-2 to TRBJ2-1; TRBD1 aligns across 7 bases. Germline CDR1 is SGHTA and CDR2 is FQGNSA. The trim removed 5 bases at V and 8 bases at J, leaving 6 bases unmatched. CDR3 size: 13 residues. The chain's CDR3 is CASSIGTGDEQFF. The DNA for the CDR3 is TGTGCCAGCAGCATAGGAACAGGGGATGAGCAGTTCTTC.

The chain is built from TRBV7-2 and TRBJ1-2; 7 bases fit TRBD1. Germline V gene lookup returns CDR1 SGHTA and CDR2 FQGNSA. The J segment lost 8 bases and the V segment lost 3 bases, leaving 3 bases of the junction unmatched. The CDR3 covers 12 residues. DNA for the CDR3: TGTGCCAGCAGCTTTACAGGGGAAGGCTACACCTTC. The encoded protein is CASSFTGEGYTF.

In regard to this clone: At one boundary the junction diverges from the germline segment, which might be a read error. Other DNA sequences in the sample encode the same CDR3. The V and J genes are TRBV13 and TRBJ1-1; 8 nucleotides align to TRBD1. The CDR3 has 15 residues. Germline-derived CDR1 and CDR2 are PRHDT and FYEKMQ (reference sequence). The CDR3 sequence: CASSWDRSMNTEAFF. The CDR3 nucleotides are TGCGCCAGCAGCTGGGACAGGAGCATGAACACTGAAGCTTTCTTT. Using reference TRBV13 and TRBJ1-1 for the parts outside the CDR3, the full variable domain is AAGVIQSPRHLIKEKRETATLKCYPIPRHDTVYWYQQGPGQDPQFLISFYEKMQSDKGSIPDRFSAQQFSDYHSELNMSSLELGDSALYFCASSWDRSMNTEAFFGQGTRLTVV.

This chain joins TRBV14 and TRBJ1-1, with TRBD1 identical over 7 bases. V trimming: 5 bases; J trimming: 3 bases; junction bases outside the gene matches: 3. Germline CDR1 is SGHDN and CDR2 is FVKESK. The CDR3 contains 13 residues. The CDR3 coding sequence is TGTGCCAGCAGCTGGCAGGGGGACACTGAAGCTTTCTTT. It yields the protein CASSWQGDTEAFF.

The J gene is TRBJ2-7, the V gene TRBV20-1; D remains ambiguous. The CDR3 has 12 amino acids. V shed 4 bases and J shed 3 bases, with 10 bases lying between them. Germline-derived CDR1 and CDR2 are DFQATT and SNEGSKA (reference sequence). CDR3 nucleotides: TGCAGTGCTACTGACTTGATCTACGAGCAGTACTTC. Residues: CSATDLIYEQYF.

The chain has TRBV9 and TRBJ1-1; D remains ambiguous. The CDR3 spans 15 residues. Germline V gives CDR1 SGDLS, CDR2 YYNGEE. The germline V and J ends were trimmed by 0 bases and 1 base, with 10 bases remaining between them. The CDR3 region is CASSVVGLPNTEAFF. The CDR3 region has the DNA TGTGCCAGCAGCGTAGTCGGATTACCGAACACTGAAGCTTTCTTT. Full variable domain (remainder filled in from reference TRBV9 and TRBJ1-1): DSGVTQTPKHLITATGQRVTLRCSPRSGDLSVYWYQQSLDQGLQFLIQYYNGEERAKGNILERFSAQQFPDLHSELNLSSLELGDSALYFCASSVVGLPNTEAFFGQGTRLTVV.

For this clone: The junction shows a germline mismatch at one end, possibly a read error. Within the sample, other DNA sequences also encode this same CDR3. This chain connects TRBV27 to TRBJ2-2, with D possibly called TRBD1 or TRBD2 (6 bases each). From germline, CDR1 is MNHEY and CDR2 SMNVEV (reference sequence). The CDR3 covers 12 residues. The CDR3 loop reads CASSPNRGELFF. For the CDR3, the DNA is TGTGCCAGCAGCCCTAATAGGGGGGAGTTGTTTTTT.

This rearrangement joins TRBV7-9 to TRBJ1-2; a possible D gene is TRBD1 (5 bases). V was pared by 5 bases and J by 5 bases, with 15 bases between. This CDR3 contains 14 residues. Looked up from germline, CDR1 is SEHNR and CDR2 is FQNEAQ (reference sequence). Here the CDR3 DNA reads TGTGCCAGCAGCCTCCGGGAGCGGGGGTATGGCTACACCTTC. It codes for CASSLRERGYGYTF.

As regards this clone: One end of the junction is discordant with germline, which a read error may explain. V and J are TRBV19 and TRBJ1-2; D uncertain. The CDR3 consists of 13 residues. CDR1 and CDR2 from the germline V gene are LNHDA and SQIVND (reference sequence). The CDR3: CASTPDRMSGYTF. CDR3 coding DNA: TGTGCCAGTACTCCGGACCGAATGAGCGGCTACACTTTC.

The chain has TRBV27 and TRBJ1-5; D not certain. V was clipped by 0 bases and J by 7 bases, with 10 bases between them. The CDR3 consists of 14 residues. Germline CDR1 and CDR2: MNHEY and SMNVEV (reference sequence). CDR3 residues: CASSLSEDYQPQHF. CDR3 nucleotide sequence: TGTGCCAGCAGTTTATCGGAGGATTACCAGCCCCAGCATTTT.

This clone was found a few times. The chain couples TRBV9 to TRBJ2-1; D is uncertain. CDR1 and CDR2 from the germline V gene are SGDLS and YYNGEE. V was cut by 0 bases and J by 3 bases, with 1 base left in between. CDR3 length equals 12 residues. CDR3 sequence reads: CASSVDYNEQFF. CDR3 bases: TGTGCCAGCAGCGTAGACTACAATGAGCAGTTCTTC.

This chain connects TRBV6-5 to TRBJ2-1; D unresolved. Between the trimmed V and J ends, which lost 8 bases and 8 bases, there was a span of 16 bases. Germline values: CDR1 MNHEY, CDR2 SVGAGI. This CDR3 is built from 13 residues. The CDR3 nucleotides are TGTGCCAGCTGCAACGGACCTGGAGATGAGCAGTTCTTC. This gives the protein CASCNGPGDEQFF.

This clone ranks as hyperexpanded (1% or more). The chain carries TRBV4-3 and TRBJ1-1, with D unresolved. Trimming removed 1 base at V and 0 bases at J, with 9 bases between. This CDR3 spans 15 amino acids. CDR1 is LGHNA and CDR2 is YSLEER in the germline V gene. The CDR3 coding sequence is TGCGCCAGCAGCCAAGGGGGATGGCTGAACACTGAAGCTTTCTTT. The encoded protein is CASSQGGWLNTEAFF.

The gene calls are TRBV5-1 and TRBJ1-1; 7 positions match TRBD1. The CDR3 spans 16 residues. The germline CDR1 and CDR2 sequences are SGHRS and YFSETQ. V shed 7 bases, J shed 1 base, and the junction held 13 bases outside the gene matches. DNA for the CDR3: TGCGCCAGCGTACCAACAGGGGAAGCCACGAACACTGAAGCTTTCTTT. Its protein product is CASVPTGEATNTEAFF.

The V gene is TRBV25-1, the J gene TRBJ2-5; possible D gene TRBD2, 6 bases. The CDR3 is 14 amino acids. V lost 0 bases and J lost 8, with 13 bases in between. From germline, CDR1 is MGHDK and CDR2 SYGVNS. The DNA of the CDR3 is TGTGCCAGCAGTGAATATGCCACGGAGGGCACCCAGTACTTC. It specifies CASSEYATEGTQYF.

The V call is TRBV30, the J call TRBJ1-1; the D is unclear. This CDR3 has 13 amino acids. V was shortened by 5 bases and J by 1 base, with 11 bases between the two germline ends. Germline CDR1 and CDR2: GTSNPN and SVGIG (reference sequence). CDR3 in amino acids: CAWAGLRNTEAFF. CDR3 nucleotide sequence: TGTGCCTGGGCCGGACTGCGGAACACTGAAGCTTTCTTT.

This clone showed up just a few times. V and J are TRBV14 and TRBJ1-2; D uncertain. The length of the CDR3 is 12 residues. V lost 0 bases and J 4 bases, leaving 3 bases between the germline ends. Germline CDR1 SGHDN, CDR2 FVKESK. The CDR3, as DNA: TGTGCCAGCAGCCAAGAAGCCTATGGCTACACCTTC. Protein sequence: CASSQEAYGYTF.

This rearrangement joins TRBV5-1 to TRBJ1-2, with no clear D. CDR3 length equals 13 residues. Germline V gene data show CDR1 as SGHRS and CDR2 as YFSETQ. Trimming took 0 bases from V and 8 from J, leaving 11 bases between them. CDR3 protein: CASSLDKGMGYTF. The CDR3 DNA reads TGCGCCAGCAGCTTGGATAAGGGTATGGGCTACACCTTC.